Each of the 30 T cell receptor beta chains below was sequenced from the same sample in a study of blood T cell repertoires in COVID-19. Libraries were prepared by immunoSEQ multiplex PCR; TCRdb keeps only in-frame clonotypes and omits some of them. In the table there are under 45,000 clones, 87% of which are singletons. The specimen was peripheral blood. Receptors originate from a woman older than 75 in a cohort sampled during active or convalescent COVID-19.

This clone has only one observation. The chain uses TRBV12-3 or TRBV12-4 and TRBJ1-1; a possible D gene is TRBD1 (6 bases). V lost 6 bases and J 3 bases, leaving 8 bases between the germline ends. This CDR3 is built from 12 residues. The CDR3 sequence is CASRNRDTEAFF. For the CDR3, the DNA is TGTGCCAGCAGAAACAGGGACACTGAAGCTTTCTTT.

The chain couples TRBV5-5 to TRBJ1-6; 10 bases match TRBD1. Germline V gene data show CDR1 as SGHKS and CDR2 as YYEKEE (reference sequence). The CDR3 length is 15 residues. V lost 4 bases, J lost 6 bases, and 4 bases stayed unmatched. CDR3 loop: CASSDGDRGNSPLHF. The CDR3 DNA reads as TGTGCCAGCAGCGACGGGGACAGGGGTAATTCACCCCTCCACTTT.

J is TRBJ2-5 and V is TRBV11-3; TRBD2 aligns across 9 bases. The CDR3 length is 15 residues. Trimming removed 5 bases from V and 4 bases from J; junction bases left unmatched: 8. Germline lookup yields CDR1 SGHNT and CDR2 YENEEA. The CDR3 spells CASSLLAGLAETQYF. In DNA form, the CDR3 reads TGTGCCAGCAGCCTTCTCGCGGGACTAGCAGAGACCCAGTACTTC.

The rearrangement links TRBV4-2 to TRBJ1-6; possible D gene TRBD1, 5 bases. V lost 1 base, J lost 7 bases, and 14 bases lay in between. Germline V gene lookup returns CDR1 LGHNA and CDR2 YNFKEQ. The CDR3 totals 16 residues. CDR3 in DNA: TGTGCCAGCAGCCAAGGGGGGGTCGGGGGGAATTCACCCCTCCACTTT. Its translation: CASSQGGVGGNSPLHF.

This clone came up once. The chain is built from TRBV20-1 and TRBJ1-2; D uncertain. V lost 3 bases and J 2 bases, leaving 10 bases between the germline ends. The CDR3 has 13 amino acids. Germline CDR1 and CDR2: DFQATT and SNEGSKA (reference sequence). The CDR3 DNA sequence: TGCAGTGCTAGTGACGGGGTCAACTATGGCTACACCTTC. Its protein is CSASDGVNYGYTF.

The sample holds one count of this clone. The rearrangement joins TRBV19 to TRBJ2-5; D gene unclear. Deletions cut 1 base from V and 5 bases from J, with 8 bases between. This CDR3 comprises 13 residues. Germline V gives CDR1 LNHDA, CDR2 SQIVND (reference sequence). The CDR3 DNA follows: TGTGCCAGTAGTATAGGTAGTACGGAGACCCAGTACTTC. It is translated as CASSIGSTETQYF.

This chain uses TRBV9 with TRBJ2-1; perhaps TRBD2 as D (5 bases). Trimming took off 4 bases at V and 5 bases at J, with 22 bases between the two ends. This CDR3 contains 17 residues. CDR1 SGDLS and CDR2 YYNGEE come from the germline V gene. This CDR3 is CASSPRMGVRENNEQFF. In DNA, the CDR3 is TGTGCCAGCAGCCCAAGGATGGGAGTAAGGGAGAACAATGAGCAGTTCTTC.

There are a few counts of this clone. The same CDR3 is also encoded by other DNA sequences in this sample. V is TRBV9 and J is TRBJ2-5; maybe TRBD2 (6 bases). V was clipped by 2 bases and J by 0 bases, with 11 bases between them. Germline V gives CDR1 SGDLS, CDR2 YYNGEE. The CDR3 is 15 residues long. CDR3 protein: CASSVASAYQETQYF. The CDR3 nucleotides read TGTGCCAGCAGCGTGGCTAGCGCGTACCAAGAGACCCAGTACTTC.

V is TRBV7-2 and J is TRBJ2-7; D gene unclear. Between the trimmed V and J ends, which lost 0 bases and 5 bases, there was a span of 8 bases. CDR1 is SGHTA and CDR2 is FQGNSA in the germline V gene. The length of the CDR3 is 13 residues. The CDR3 DNA follows: TGTGCCAGCAGCTTAGCCCCCCGAGACGAGCAGTACTTC. This sequence encodes CASSLAPRDEQYF.

The chain carries TRBV3-1 (or the pseudogene TRBV3-2) and TRBJ2-5, with 8 bases fitting TRBD2. Germline trimming cut 3 bases from V and 2 bases from J; bases unmatched to any gene: 14. The CDR3 consists of 18 residues. Germline CDR1 and CDR2: LGHDT and YNNKEL (reference sequence). CDR3: CASSQWGGASGSQETQYF. CDR3 sequence (DNA): TGTGCCAGCAGCCAGTGGGGCGGGGCTAGCGGGTCACAAGAGACCCAGTACTTC.

V and J are TRBV7-8 and TRBJ2-7; 10 bases are a match to TRBD2. The CDR3 has 15 amino acids. The germline CDR1 and CDR2 sequences are SGHVS and FQNEAQ. Trimming cost V 6 bases and J 3 bases; bases outside gene matches: 8. The DNA of the CDR3 is TGTGCCAGCAGATTGAGCGGGGGGGCCTACTACGAGCAGTACTTC. Amino acid sequence: CASRLSGGAYYEQYF.

The chain recombines TRBV18 with TRBJ2-2; a possible D gene is TRBD2 (6 bases). V lost 3 bases and J 7 bases, leaving 15 bases between the germline ends. Germline V lookup: CDR1 KGHSH, CDR2 LQKENI. The CDR3 covers 15 residues. CDR3 residues: CASSPNGGVGGELFF. The CDR3 DNA reads TGTGCCAGCTCACCCAACGGAGGGGTCGGCGGGGAGCTGTTTTTT.

J is TRBJ2-5 and V is TRBV10-3; 7 bases match TRBD2. With V trimmed by 10 bases and J by 2 bases, 4 bases remained unmatched. CDR1 is ENHRY, CDR2 SYGVKD, per germline. CDR3 length equals 12 residues. The CDR3 bases are TGTGCCACAAGCGGGGTACAAGAGACCCAGTACTTC. This translates into CATSGVQETQYF.

The CDR3 sequence is CASSLVVLARGGEQYF. The CDR3 nucleotides are TGTGCCAGCAGCTTAGTGGTCCTAGCCCGGGGTGGAGAGCAGTACTTC. This rearrangement joins TRBV11-2 to TRBJ2-7; a weak D match, TRBD2 (5 bases). Germline V gene lookup returns CDR1 SGHAT and CDR2 FQNNGV. V was pared by 1 base and J by 7 bases, with 20 bases between. The CDR3 covers 16 residues.

The chain recombines TRBV20-1 with TRBJ1-2; D not certain. The CDR3 spans 11 residues. Trimming left V 6 bases short and J 4 bases short, with 9 bases between. Germline V lookup: CDR1 DFQATT, CDR2 SNEGSKA (reference sequence). CDR3 bases: TGCAGTGCCTCTCGGGGCTATGGCTACACCTTC. Encoded protein: CSASRGYGYTF.

The gene calls are TRBV10-1 and TRBJ2-7, with 10 bases matching TRBD2. The CDR3 has 14 residues. In germline, CDR1 is WNHNN, CDR2 SYGVQD (reference sequence). The J segment lost 5 bases and the V segment lost 10 bases, leaving 11 bases of the junction unmatched. DNA for the CDR3: TGCGCCACCCAAAAACTAGCGGGGATTGACGAGCAGTACTTC. It specifies CATQKLAGIDEQYF.

The genes are TRBV3-1 (or the pseudogene TRBV3-2) and TRBJ1-5, with 7 bases fitting TRBD1. This CDR3 is built from 19 residues. Trimming removed 0 bases from V and 4 bases from J; junction bases left unmatched: 15. The germline V gene encodes CDR1 LGHDT and CDR2 YNNKEL (reference sequence). The CDR3 sequence: CASSQDIIGDSGGNQPQHF. The CDR3 region has the DNA TGTGCCAGCAGCCAAGATATTATAGGGGACAGCGGGGGGAATCAGCCCCAGCATTTT.

This chain uses TRBV9 with TRBJ2-2, with 12 bases that match TRBD2. Losses at the gene ends were 3 bases for V and 5 bases for J; bases not matched to a gene: 8. In germline, CDR1 is SGDLS, CDR2 YYNGEE. This CDR3 has 17 amino acids. This CDR3 reads CASSEGGLAGSTGELFF. Written as DNA, the CDR3 is TGTGCCAGCAGCGAGGGAGGACTAGCGGGGTCAACCGGGGAGCTGTTTTTT.

The rearrangement uses TRBV10-2 and TRBJ1-3; 9 bases map to TRBD1. The germline CDR1 and CDR2 sequences are WSHSY and SAAADI. J lost 4 bases, V lost 6 bases, and 4 bases had no gene match. The CDR3 extends over 14 amino acids. CDR3: CASRAGTGGNTIYF. The CDR3 coding sequence is TGCGCCAGCAGGGCCGGGACAGGGGGAAACACCATATATTTT.

The chain has TRBV5-6 and TRBJ2-3, with 11 bases identical to TRBD1. CDR1 SGHDT and CDR2 YYEEEE come from the germline V gene. The trim removed 1 base at V and 5 bases at J, leaving 6 bases unmatched. This CDR3 is 16 amino acids long. DNA for the CDR3: TGTGCCAGCAGCTTGACCCCGGGACAGGGGGGAGATACGCAGTATTTT. Translated, it gives CASSLTPGQGGDTQYF.

V usage is TRBV19 and J usage is TRBJ2-3; TRBD1 might be the D (6 bases). This CDR3 is built from 16 residues. Trimming pared 5 bases from V and 0 bases from J, leaving 15 bases between. CDR1 is LNHDA, CDR2 SQIVND, per germline (reference sequence). The CDR3 DNA follows: TGTGCCAGTAGTCACGACAGGACCCCTAGCACAGATACGCAGTATTTT. This codes for CASSHDRTPSTDTQYF.

The chain joins TRBV7-8 to TRBJ1-5; 9 positions match TRBD1. J gave up 2 bases and V 2 bases, and 1 base lay outside the gene matches. There are 15 residues in the CDR3. Germline lookup yields CDR1 SGHVS and CDR2 FQNEAQ. CDR3 bases: TGTGCCAGCAGCTTAAGGGACAGGGGCAATCAGCCCCAGCATTTT. This translates into CASSLRDRGNQPQHF.

The rearrangement links TRBV2 to TRBJ2-5; 7 bases are shared with TRBD1. This CDR3 spans 13 amino acids. The germline CDR1 and CDR2 sequences are SNHLY and FYNNEI. J was trimmed by 5 bases and V by 9 bases; bases with no gene match: 9. CDR3 loop: CARRGGPGETQYF. Here the CDR3 DNA reads TGTGCCAGAAGAGGGGGCCCTGGGGAGACCCAGTACTTC.

The chain couples TRBV12-3 or TRBV12-4 to TRBJ2-2; unclear D gene. V was trimmed by 3 bases and J by 6 bases, leaving 5 bases between them. There are 12 residues in the CDR3. CDR3 sequence: CASSFWPGELFF. CDR3 DNA: TGTGCCAGCAGTTTCTGGCCCGGGGAGCTGTTTTTT.

J is TRBJ1-5 and V is TRBV6-1, with a tentative D call TRBD1 (5 bases). V lost 1 base, J lost 6 bases, and 13 bases lay in between. The CDR3 runs to 15 residues. Looked up from germline, CDR1 is MNHNS and CDR2 is SASEGT. For the CDR3, the DNA is TGTGCCAGCAGTGAAGGAGACATCGGGGGTCAGCCCCAGCATTTT. Encoded protein: CASSEGDIGGQPQHF.

This rearrangement joins TRBV11-3 to TRBJ2-2; D call uncertain. This CDR3 has 14 residues. Germline V gene sequence: CDR1 SGHNT, CDR2 YENEEA. Trimming took 0 bases from V and 6 from J, leaving 8 bases between them. The CDR3 nucleotides read TGTGCCAGCAGCTTAGAACATCGGGCCGGGGAGCTGTTTTTT. Protein product: CASSLEHRAGELFF. The full variable domain, in which reference TRBV11-3 and TRBJ2-2 provide the parts outside the CDR3, is EAGVVQSPRYKIIEKKQPVAFWCNPISGHNTLYWYLQNLGQGPELLIRYENEEAVDDSQLPKDRFSAERLKGVDSTLKIQPAELGDSAVYLCASSLEHRAGELFFGEGSRLTVL.

The rearrangement joins TRBV6-5 to TRBJ1-1; 8 nucleotides line up with TRBD1. Germline CDR1 MNHEY, CDR2 SVGAGI. The J segment lost 4 bases and the V segment lost 6 bases, leaving 10 bases of the junction unmatched. This CDR3 is built from 15 residues. The CDR3 loop reads CASRPTGARGTEAFF. DNA of the CDR3: TGTGCCAGCAGGCCGACAGGGGCTAGGGGCACTGAAGCTTTCTTT.

This rearrangement joins TRBV11-3 to TRBJ2-7; tentatively, D is TRBD1 (5 bases). Trimming removed 7 bases from V and 2 bases from J, with 12 bases in between. The germline CDR1 and CDR2 sequences are SGHNT and YENEEA. The CDR3 is 13 residues long. The CDR3 spells CASNEQGTYEQYF. Here the CDR3 DNA reads TGTGCCAGCAATGAGCAGGGCACCTACGAGCAGTACTTC.

This chain links TRBV11-2 with TRBJ1-2, with 7 bases fitting TRBD1. Germline CDR1 is SGHAT and CDR2 is FQNNGV. The trim removed 5 bases at V and 8 bases at J, leaving 8 bases unmatched. The CDR3 covers 13 residues. This CDR3 reads CASSPGQRDGYTF. In DNA, the CDR3 is TGTGCCAGCAGCCCGGGACAGCGTGACGGCTACACCTTC.

The chain links TRBV24-1 to TRBJ2-2, with no clear D. This CDR3 region has 14 residues. The germline CDR1 and CDR2 sequences are KGHDR and SFDVKD. The ends were cut back, 3 bases at V and 1 base at J, with 5 bases in the middle. The CDR3 loop reads CATSDPGNTGELFF. CDR3 bases: TGTGCCACCAGTGATCCAGGGAACACCGGGGAGCTGTTTTTT.